This TCR beta chain originates from a study of cytomegalovirus exposure and HLA in healthy donors. For the study at large: Earlier sequencing of some 170 million T cells yielded around 100 million unique TCR beta sequences. Notes on the study in general: A prior analysis recorded that most TCR beta V segments were productive about 90% or about 30% of the time.

Comment on this clone: Its specificity is not known.

The PCR used 60 Vbeta and 13 Jbeta primers. Only in-frame clones appear in the TCRdb table, and some are missing; sequencing was by immunoSEQ multiplex PCR. Among around 180,000 clones listed, around 80% were seen once. V lost 3 bases and J lost 2; bases outside the gene matches: 3. The germline CDR1 and CDR2 sequences are SGHRS and YFSETQ. The CDR3 has 15 residues. At collection, donors were nominally healthy, but unrecorded immune exposures were probable. The source of this sequence is a woman in her thirties or forties in good health and CMV-seronegative. This chain links TRBV5-1 with TRBJ1-2, with TRBD1 matching 11 bases. The sample was PBMCs. The CDR3 nucleotides read TGCGCCAGCAGCTACGGGACAGGGGGGAACTATGGCTACACCTTC. It translates to CASSYGTGGNYGYTF.